This TCR beta chain was profiled in a study of cytomegalovirus exposure and HLA in healthy donors. Study results and limitations: With later analysis, a missense DCLRE1C variant became linked to TCR beta V- and J-gene trimming.

V shed 4 bases and J shed 2 bases, with 12 bases lying between them. CDR3 length: 14 residues. The germline V gene encodes CDR1 SGHTA and CDR2 FQGNSA. Use of 60 Vbeta and 13 Jbeta primers characterized the PCR. Assay used: immunoSEQ multiplex PCR; TCRdb lists only in-frame clones, some missing. Among roughly 200,000 clones, roughly 68% were seen once, and the ten largest hold roughly 1.9%. A note on this clone: The target antigen is unknown.

In nominal health when sampled, donors likely had unrecorded immune exposures nonetheless. The chain joins TRBV7-2 to TRBJ2-7, with a tentative D call TRBD2 (5 bases). Sequencing input: PBMCs. This clonotype was sampled from a woman aged 25 to 39 in good health and CMV-seronegative. CDR3 DNA sequence: TGTGCCAGCAGCTCTAACCCCGGGGCCTACGAGCAGTACTTC. This gives the protein CASSSNPGAYEQYF.